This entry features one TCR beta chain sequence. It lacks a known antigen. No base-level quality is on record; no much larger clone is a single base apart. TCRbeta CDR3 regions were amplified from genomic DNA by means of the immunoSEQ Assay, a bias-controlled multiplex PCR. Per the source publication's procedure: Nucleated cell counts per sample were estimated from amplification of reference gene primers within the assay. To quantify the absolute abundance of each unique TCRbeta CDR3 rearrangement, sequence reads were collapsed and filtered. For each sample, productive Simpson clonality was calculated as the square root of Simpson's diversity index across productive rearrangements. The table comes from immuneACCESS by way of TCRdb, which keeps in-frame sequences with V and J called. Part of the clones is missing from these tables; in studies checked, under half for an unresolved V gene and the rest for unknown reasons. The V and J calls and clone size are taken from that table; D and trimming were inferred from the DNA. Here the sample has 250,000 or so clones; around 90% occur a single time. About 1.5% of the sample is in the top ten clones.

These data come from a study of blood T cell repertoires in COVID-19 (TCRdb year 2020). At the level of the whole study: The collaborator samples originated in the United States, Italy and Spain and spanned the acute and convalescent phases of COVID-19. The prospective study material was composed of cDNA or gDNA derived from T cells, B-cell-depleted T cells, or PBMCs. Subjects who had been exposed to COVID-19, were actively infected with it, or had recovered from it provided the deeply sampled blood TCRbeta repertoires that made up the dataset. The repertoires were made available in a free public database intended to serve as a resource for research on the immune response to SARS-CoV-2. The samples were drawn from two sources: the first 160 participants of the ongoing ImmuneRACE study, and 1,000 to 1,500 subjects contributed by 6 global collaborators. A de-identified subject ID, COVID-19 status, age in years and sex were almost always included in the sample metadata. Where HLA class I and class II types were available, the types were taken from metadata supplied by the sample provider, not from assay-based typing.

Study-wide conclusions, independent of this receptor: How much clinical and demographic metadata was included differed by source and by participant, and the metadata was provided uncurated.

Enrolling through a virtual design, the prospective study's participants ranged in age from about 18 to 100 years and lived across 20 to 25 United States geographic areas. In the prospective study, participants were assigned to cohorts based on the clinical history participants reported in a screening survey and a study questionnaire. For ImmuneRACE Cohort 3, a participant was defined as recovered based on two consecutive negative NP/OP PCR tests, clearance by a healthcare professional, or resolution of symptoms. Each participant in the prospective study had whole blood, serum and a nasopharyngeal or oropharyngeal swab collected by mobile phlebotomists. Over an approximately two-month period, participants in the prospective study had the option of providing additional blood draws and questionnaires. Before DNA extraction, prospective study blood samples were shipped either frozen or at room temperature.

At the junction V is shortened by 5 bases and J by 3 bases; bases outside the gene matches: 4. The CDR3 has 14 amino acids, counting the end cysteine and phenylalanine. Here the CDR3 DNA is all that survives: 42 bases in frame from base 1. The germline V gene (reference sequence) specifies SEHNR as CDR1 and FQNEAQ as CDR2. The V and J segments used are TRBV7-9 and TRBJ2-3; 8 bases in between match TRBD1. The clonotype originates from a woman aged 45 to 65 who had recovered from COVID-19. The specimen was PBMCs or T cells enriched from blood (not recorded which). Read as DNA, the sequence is TGTGCCAGCAGCCCAAGGACAGGGACAGATACGCAGTATTTT. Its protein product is CASSPRTGTDTQYF.